This T cell receptor (beta chain) was identified during a study of cytomegalovirus exposure and HLA in healthy donors. The PCR ran on 60 Vbeta and 13 Jbeta primers. TCRdb keeps only in-frame clones here, not all; method: immunoSEQ multiplex PCR. The profile shows fewer than 95,000 clones, approximately 64% of them singletons. Germline V lookup: CDR1 SEHNR, CDR2 FQNEAQ (reference sequence). Trimming cost V 5 bases and J 0 bases; bases outside gene matches: 6. The CDR3 runs 16 residues. The source is a woman in her forties or fifties in good health and CMV-seropositive. The rearrangement joins TRBV7-9 to TRBJ2-3, with 9 bases matching TRBD2. Input material: PBMCs. The CDR3 loop reads CASSVGLAISTDTQYF. For the CDR3, the DNA is TGTGCCAGCAGCGTCGGACTAGCGATTAGCACAGATACGCAGTATTTT. The full variable domain, completed using reference TRBV7-9 and TRBJ2-3, is DTGVSQNPRHKITKRGQNVTFRCDPISEHNRLYWYRQTLGQGPEFLTYFQNEAQLEKSRLLSDRFSAERPKGSFSTLEIQRTEQGDSAMYLCASSVGLAISTDTQYFGPGTRLTVL.